This section outlines one T cell receptor beta chain sequence together with its context. The data were taken from a study of blood T cell repertoires in COVID-19. For the study at large: PBMCs, B-cell-depleted T cells, or T cells provided the cDNA or gDNA that made up the material.

In germline, CDR1 is SNHLY, CDR2 FYNNEI. CDR3 length: 16 amino acids. V was pared by 3 bases and J by 1 base, with 13 bases between. Per the study methods: Nucleated cell number was recorded as an estimate derived from reference gene primer amplification. Assay: immunoSEQ multiplex PCR; the TCRdb copy retains only in-frame clones and omits some. V and J calls and clone size are as listed in that table; D and trimming were resolved from the DNA. The sample carries approximately 170,000 clones, roughly nine tenths recorded once. This chain joins TRBV2 and TRBJ1-3, with D uncertain. What was sequenced was peripheral blood. This clonotype was obtained from a man aged 25-40 years with acute or convalescent COVID-19. CDR3 sequence: CASSEVTLWSGNTIYF. The CDR3 DNA reads as TGTGCCAGCAGTGAGGTCACGCTATGGTCTGGAAACACCATATATTTT.